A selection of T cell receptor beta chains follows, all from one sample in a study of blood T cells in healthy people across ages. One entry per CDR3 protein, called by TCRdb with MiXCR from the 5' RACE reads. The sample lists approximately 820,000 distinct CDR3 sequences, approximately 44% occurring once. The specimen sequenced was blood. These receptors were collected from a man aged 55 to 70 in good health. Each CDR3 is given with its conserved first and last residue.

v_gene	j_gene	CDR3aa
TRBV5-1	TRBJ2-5	CASSPMGQKETQYF
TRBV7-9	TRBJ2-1	CASSSTSFGYNEQFF
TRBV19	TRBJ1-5	CASSIAHLTLRRGINQPQHF
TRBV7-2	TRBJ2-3	CASSVSEVADTQYF
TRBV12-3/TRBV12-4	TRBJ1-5	CASSPRGRGHGQPQHF
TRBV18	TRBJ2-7	CASSPPARAYEQYF
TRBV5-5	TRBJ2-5	CASRLDRVQYF
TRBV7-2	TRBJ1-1	CASSLLGGNTEAFF
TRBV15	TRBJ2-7	CATSFSGEQYF
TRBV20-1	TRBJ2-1	CSARDGPGWDEQFF
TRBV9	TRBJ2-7	CASSKGTGNSYEQYF